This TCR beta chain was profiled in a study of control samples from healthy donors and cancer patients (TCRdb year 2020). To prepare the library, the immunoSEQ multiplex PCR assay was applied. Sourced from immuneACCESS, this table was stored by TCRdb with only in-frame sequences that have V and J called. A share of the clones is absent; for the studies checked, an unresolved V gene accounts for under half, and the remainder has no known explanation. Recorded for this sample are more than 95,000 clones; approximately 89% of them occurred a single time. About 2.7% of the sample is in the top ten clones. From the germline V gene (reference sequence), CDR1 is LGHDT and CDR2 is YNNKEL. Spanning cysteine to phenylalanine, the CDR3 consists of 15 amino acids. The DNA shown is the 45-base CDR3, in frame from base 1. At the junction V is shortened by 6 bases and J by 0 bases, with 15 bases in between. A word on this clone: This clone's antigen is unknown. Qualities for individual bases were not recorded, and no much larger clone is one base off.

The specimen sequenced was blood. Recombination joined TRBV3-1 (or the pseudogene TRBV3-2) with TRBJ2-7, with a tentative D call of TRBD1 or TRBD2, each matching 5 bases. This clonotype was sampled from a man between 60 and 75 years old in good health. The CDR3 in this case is CASSRPGPLSYEQYF. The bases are TGTGCCAGCAGTCGTCCGGGACCGCTCTCCTACGAGCAGTACTTC.